The 12 T cell receptor beta chains presented below share a single source sample, sequenced in a study of blood T cells in healthy people across ages. Then a second PCR, running about 6 to 11 cycles, was carried out with a sample-barcoded 5' primer and a J-beta primer mix. TCRdb ran MiXCR on the 5' RACE reads and lists one entry per CDR3 protein. There are some 1.5 million distinct CDR3 sequences in the sample; 28% occur only once, and roughly 8.2% lies in the top ten. What was sequenced was blood. The receptors were gathered from a woman aged 25 to 39 in good health.

This rearrangement joins TRBV9 to TRBJ2-7, with 7 nucleotides matching TRBD1. This CDR3 has 14 amino acids. Germline-derived CDR1 and CDR2 are SGDLS and YYNGEE. V shed 6 bases, J shed 5 bases, and the junction held 11 bases outside the gene matches. The chain's CDR3 is CASNRGGLSHEQYF. As DNA, the CDR3 is TGTGCCAGCAACCGAGGGGGCCTCTCTCACGAGCAGTACTTC.

In this sample, this clonotype turned up a few times. V usage is TRBV6-6 and J usage is TRBJ2-5; 13 bases line up with TRBD2. The CDR3 totals 16 residues. With V trimmed by 2 bases and J by 5 bases, 5 bases remained unmatched. Germline CDR1 and CDR2: MNHNY and SVGAGI (reference sequence). Here the CDR3 reads CASSYPTSGRTETQYF. CDR3 coding DNA: TGTGCCAGCAGTTACCCGACTAGCGGGAGGACTGAGACCCAGTACTTC.

The sample holds a few counts of this clonotype. The V gene is TRBV7-9, the J gene TRBJ2-7, with unresolved D. This CDR3 region has 14 residues. Germline V gene data show CDR1 as SEHNR and CDR2 as FQNEAQ (reference sequence). V was pared by 4 bases and J by 3 bases, with 13 bases between. The DNA for the CDR3 is TGTGCCAGCAGCTCGAGGACCGAAGACTACGAGCAGTACTTC. Encoded protein: CASSSRTEDYEQYF.

The CDR3 nucleotides are TGTGCCAGCAGTGAAGCGCTTCGGGCCGCTACAGATACGCAGTATTTT. Translated, it gives CASSEALRAATDTQYF. The rearrangement links TRBV2 to TRBJ2-3; D ambiguous. The ends were cut back, 0 bases at V and 3 bases at J, with 13 bases in the middle. Germline CDR1 SNHLY, CDR2 FYNNEI. The CDR3 is 16 amino acids.

Worth noting for this clonotype: This may come from a read error, since a much larger clone is one base off. This chain links TRBV20-1 with TRBJ2-5, with 11 bases aligning to TRBD2. V lost 1 base and J lost 11; bases outside the gene matches: 12. The germline gives CDR1 DFQATT, CDR2 SNEGSKA (reference sequence). CDR3 size: 15 residues. Written as DNA, the CDR3 is TGCAGTGCTAGAGTTAGCGGGGGGGCCGGCAATGAGCAGTACTTC. Protein sequence: CSARVSGGAGNEQYF.

V usage is TRBV20-1 and J usage is TRBJ2-3, with D perhaps TRBD2 (6 bases). Trimming removed 1 base at V and 1 base at J, with 9 bases between. The CDR3 runs 14 residues. Germline values: CDR1 DFQATT, CDR2 SNEGSKA (reference sequence). In nucleotides, the CDR3 is TGCAGTGCTAGAGTCCCGGGGGGCACAGATACGCAGTATTTT. This sequence encodes CSARVPGGTDTQYF.

J is TRBJ1-1 and V is TRBV25-1; weak D call: TRBD1 (5 bases). The ends were cut back, 1 base at V and 2 bases at J, with 11 bases in the middle. The CDR3 is 15 amino acids. Germline V lookup: CDR1 MGHDK, CDR2 SYGVNS. The CDR3 region is CASSEFAGRNTEAFF. The CDR3 DNA is TGTGCCAGCAGTGAATTTGCAGGGAGAAACACTGAAGCTTTCTTT.

The chain recombines TRBV28 with TRBJ1-2; D remains ambiguous. The germline V and J ends were trimmed by 6 bases and 3 bases, with 20 bases remaining between them. The CDR3 has 16 residues. Germline CDR1 MDHEN, CDR2 SYDVKM. The DNA for the CDR3 is TGTGCCAGCAGGGAAGAGCTATATACCGGGGACTATGGCTACACCTTC. Residues: CASREELYTGDYGYTF.

The V gene is TRBV7-9, the J gene TRBJ1-2; 7 bases match TRBD1. Losses at the gene ends were 5 bases for V and 8 bases for J; bases not matched to a gene: 8. CDR3 length: 13 residues. CDR1 and CDR2 (germline): SEHNR, FQNEAQ (reference sequence). The CDR3 DNA sequence: TGTGCCAGCAGCCGCGACAGGGTGAGCGGCTACACCTTC. Translated, it gives CASSRDRVSGYTF.

J is TRBJ1-1 and V is TRBV12-3 or TRBV12-4; 9 positions match TRBD1. The J segment lost 10 bases and the V segment lost 5 bases, leaving 8 bases of the junction unmatched. This CDR3 region has 13 residues. For the CDR3, the DNA is TGTGCCAGCAGTGCGGACAGGGGACCGTTAGCTTTCTTT. Translation gives CASSADRGPLAFF.

This clonotype was seen only a few times. The chain couples TRBV20-1 to TRBJ2-2; TRBD1 is a possible D gene (6 bases). Germline lookup yields CDR1 DFQATT and CDR2 SNEGSKA (reference sequence). CDR3 size: 12 residues. The V and J ends lost 7 bases and 6 bases respectively, with 12 bases between them. The CDR3 here is CSGRRGSGELFF. CDR3 nucleotides: TGCAGTGGTCGAAGGGGGTCCGGGGAGCTGTTTTTT.

The chain combines TRBV6-2 or TRBV6-3 with TRBJ2-1; D is unclear. CDR1 is MNHEY, CDR2 SVGEGT, per germline. Between the trimmed V and J ends, which lost 2 bases and 4 bases, there was a span of 9 bases. The CDR3 consists of 14 residues. CDR3 in amino acids: CASSYGYPYNEQFF. The CDR3 region has the DNA TGTGCCAGCAGTTACGGGTACCCGTACAATGAGCAGTTCTTC.